This T cell receptor (beta chain) is drawn from a study of T-cell reconstitution after alpha-beta-depleted transplantation in children. In its sample, this clonotype was seen many times. The authors prepared the TCRbeta library with unique molecular identifiers. TCRdb reprocessed the PCR reads via MiXCR and lists one record per CDR3 protein. The repertoire consists of some 590,000 distinct CDR3 sequences, with 10% to 13% occurring once and the leading ten covering less than 5%. Germline V gene sequence: CDR1 MDHEN, CDR2 SYDVKM. V dropped 5 bases and J dropped 5 bases, with 27 bases sitting between them. The CDR3 contains 18 residues.

This clonotype was sampled from a human donor who donated a stem cell graft to a child with acute myeloid leukemia. This material consisted of PBMCs from the stem cell graft donor, taken from the stem cell graft. This chain joins TRBV28 and TRBJ1-2; D is perhaps TRBD1 (6 bases). The CDR3 nucleotides are TGTGCCAGCAGTCCCAGATATCTGCGGACAGAAAAAGATTATGGCTACACCTTC. It yields the protein CASSPRYLRTEKDYGYTF.